There are a few counts of the clone carrying this T cell receptor beta chain. Its cognate antigen is unknown. Alongside a J-beta primer mix, a sample-barcoded 5' primer served in a second PCR lasting about 7 to 11 cycles. Each cDNA molecule was tagged by a template-switch adaptor that had 12 random nucleotides. One entry per CDR3 protein, called by TCRdb with MiXCR from the 5' RACE reads. This sample carries just under 900,000 distinct CDR3 sequences, under 30% of them seen once, and the ten largest clones take 15% to 20%. This entry is derived from a study of blood T cells in healthy people across ages. Study results and limitations: In long-lived donors, naive CD4+ cell counts and diversity exceeded those of aged donors.

Researchers collected about 10 milliliters of peripheral blood from every single donor. V dropped 7 bases and J dropped 2; count of bases not matched to a gene: 12. CDR1 LGHDT and CDR2 YNNKEL come from the germline V gene (reference sequence). There are 16 residues in the CDR3. This chain joins TRBV3-1 and TRBJ2-5; 8 bases map to TRBD2. The receptor comes from a woman aged 80 or older in good health. The source material was blood. This CDR3 reads CASTPLDSGGQETQYF. CDR3 coding DNA: TGTGCCAGCACCCCGTTGGACAGCGGGGGACAAGAGACCCAGTACTTC.